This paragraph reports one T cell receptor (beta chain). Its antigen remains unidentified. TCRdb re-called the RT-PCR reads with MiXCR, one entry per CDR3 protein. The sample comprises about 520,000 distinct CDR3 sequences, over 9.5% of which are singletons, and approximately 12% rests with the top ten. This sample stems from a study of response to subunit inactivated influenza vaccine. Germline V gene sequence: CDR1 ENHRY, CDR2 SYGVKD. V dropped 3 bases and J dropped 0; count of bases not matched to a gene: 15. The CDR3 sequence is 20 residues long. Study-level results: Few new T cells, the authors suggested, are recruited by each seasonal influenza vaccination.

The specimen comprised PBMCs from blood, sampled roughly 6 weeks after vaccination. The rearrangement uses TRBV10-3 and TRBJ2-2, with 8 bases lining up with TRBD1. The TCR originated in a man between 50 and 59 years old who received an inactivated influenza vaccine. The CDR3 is CAISDLTRDRSASNTGELFF. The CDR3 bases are TGTGCCATCAGTGACCTTACCCGGGACAGGTCCGCTTCGAACACCGGGGAGCTGTTTTTT.